This T cell receptor beta chain stems from a study of blood T cell repertoires in COVID-19. About the research overall: Samples of COVID-19 (acute and convalescent) were obtained from the United States, Italy and Spain.

V lost 3 bases, J lost 10 bases, and 19 bases lay in between. CDR3 length: 15 residues. Germline loops: CDR1 MDHEN, CDR2 SYDVKM. Sequenced by immunoSEQ multiplex PCR; TCRdb stores in-frame clones only, minus some. The data contain about 250,000 clones, 85% to 90% of them singletons. The chain recombines TRBV28 with TRBJ2-1; TRBD2 is a possible D gene (6 bases). The specimen sequenced was PBMCs or T cells enriched from blood (not recorded which). The receptor was derived from a man between 35 and 55 years old who had recovered from COVID-19. This CDR3 reads CASSLLGSGPEEQFF. In nucleotides, the CDR3 is TGTGCCAGCAGTTTGTTGGGTAGCGGACCAGAGGAGCAGTTCTTC.